This is a list of T cell receptor beta chains from one sample in a study of blood T cell repertoires in COVID-19. Sequencing used immunoSEQ multiplex PCR; TCRdb keeps in-frame clones, though not all of them. The table lists under 250,000 clones, approximately 82% of them singletons. The material sequenced was peripheral blood. These receptor sequences come from a man aged 50-59 years with active or convalescent COVID-19. Both conserved end residues are part of each CDR3. The order of the fields is V gene, J gene, clone size, D gene, CDR3 protein, CDR3 DNA. The D gene is left open where the match is weak. The size entry is marked missing in some rows and otherwise reads once, few, many or a size class.

TRBV9	TRBJ2-1	.	TRBD2	CASSVASGRYYNEQFF	TGTGCCAGCAGCGTAGCTAGCGGGAGATACTACAATGAGCAGTTCTTC
TRBV5-5	TRBJ1-3	.	TRBD1	CASSLGGTAIRNTIYF	TGTGCCAGCAGCTTGGGAGGGACAGCCATCCGAAACACCATATATTTT
TRBV29-1	TRBJ1-2	.	.	CSVRQHPGYTF	TGCAGCGTTCGACAGCACCCTGGCTACACCTTC
TRBV30	TRBJ1-2	.	.	CAWSVWRRLGYTF	TGTGCCTGGAGTGTATGGCGGCGACTAGGCTACACCTTC
TRBV7-9	TRBJ1-3	once	.	CASSFNGAGVSGNTIYF	TGTGCCAGCAGCTTTAACGGCGCAGGGGTCTCTGGAAACACCATATATTTT
TRBV27	TRBJ2-5	.	TRBD2	CASSSGLAGQETQYF	TGTGCCAGCAGCTCAGGACTAGCGGGCCAAGAGACCCAGTACTTC
TRBV7-2	TRBJ1-6	.	.	CASSIDRWNSPLHF	TGTGCCAGCAGCATAGACAGGTGGAATTCACCCCTCCACTTT
TRBV11-2	TRBJ1-1	.	.	CASSFEGSGTEAFF	TGTGCCAGCAGCTTTGAGGGATCGGGAACTGAAGCTTTCTTT
TRBV28	TRBJ1-6	few	TRBD1	CASSLRQGRYNSPLHF	TGTGCCAGCAGTCTACGACAGGGAAGATATAATTCACCCCTCCACTTT
TRBV14	TRBJ1-1	.	.	CASSERDNENTEAFF	TGTGCCAGCAGCGAACGGGACAACGAGAACACTGAAGCTTTCTTT
TRBV11-3	TRBJ2-1	.	TRBD1	CASSPARTGNNEQFF	TGTGCCAGCAGTCCAGCGAGGACAGGTAACAATGAGCAGTTCTTC
TRBV5-1	TRBJ1-2	.	TRBD1	CASSQGQGRWSGYTF	TGCGCCAGCAGCCAAGGACAGGGCCGTTGGAGTGGCTACACCTTC
TRBV5-4	TRBJ2-3	.	.	CASRLQARTDTQYF	TGTGCCAGCAGGTTACAGGCCCGCACAGATACGCAGTATTTT
TRBV6-5	TRBJ2-3	once	.	CASTQTTSTDTQYF	TGTGCCAGCACCCAAACCACTAGCACAGATACGCAGTATTTT
TRBV5-6	TRBJ1-6	.	.	CASRQGSYNSPLHF	TGTGCCAGCAGACAGGGCTCCTATAATTCACCCCTCCACTTT
TRBV4-1	TRBJ1-2	.	TRBD1	CASSANFGTGANYGYTF	TGCGCCAGCAGCGCTAATTTTGGGACAGGGGCGAACTATGGCTACACCTTC
TRBV6-1	TRBJ1-1	.	.	CASSEFGGKMNTEAFF	TGTGCCAGCAGTGAATTCGGGGGGAAAATGAACACTGAAGCTTTCTTT
TRBV10-2	TRBJ2-7	.	TRBD1	CASTPTSRQGNSYEQYF	TGCGCCAGCACTCCGACGAGTAGACAGGGTAACTCCTACGAGCAGTACTTC
TRBV5-1	TRBJ2-5	.	.	CASSRRVSEETQYF	TGCGCCAGCAGCCGCCGGGTTTCCGAAGAGACCCAGTACTTC
TRBV30	TRBJ2-7	.	.	CAWREGQFSYEQYF	TGTGCCTGGAGGGAGGGACAGTTTTCCTACGAGCAGTACTTC
TRBV2	TRBJ2-3	many	TRBD2	CASRAFSGATDTQYF	TGTGCCAGCAGGGCCTTTAGCGGGGCCACAGATACGCAGTATTTT
TRBV5-1	TRBJ2-7	.	TRBD1	CASSLRTGEQYF	TGCGCCAGCAGCTTAAGGACAGGGGAGCAGTACTTC
TRBV15	TRBJ1-1	.	.	CATFDWGQSYTEAFF	TGTGCCACCTTCGACTGGGGCCAGAGCTACACTGAAGCTTTCTTT
TRBV28	TRBJ2-3	few	TRBD2	CASSSIRGGRANRDTQYF	TGTGCCAGCAGTTCCATACGTGGCGGGAGGGCCAATAGGGATACGCAGTATTTT
TRBV5-6	TRBJ1-6	.	.	CASSLGSENSPLHF	TGTGCCAGCAGCCTCGGGAGTGAAAATTCACCCCTCCACTTT
TRBV18	TRBJ2-5	.	TRBD1	CASSPPNSGTGVTGTQYF	TGTGCCAGCTCACCACCGAACTCCGGGACAGGGGTAACCGGGACCCAGTACTTC
TRBV3-1/TRBV3-2	TRBJ1-1	.	TRBD1	CASSQGRRTGKMNTEAFF	TGTGCCAGCAGCCAAGGAAGAAGGACAGGAAAAATGAACACTGAAGCTTTCTTT
TRBV15	TRBJ1-5	.	TRBD1	CATSRDLVTGGNQPQHF	TGTGCCACCAGCAGAGATCTTGTAACAGGGGGTAATCAGCCCCAGCATTTT
TRBV7-8	TRBJ2-1	.	TRBD1	CASSPGTGMQFF	TGTGCCAGCAGCCCCGGGACAGGGATGCAGTTCTTC
TRBV4-3	TRBJ1-2	.	.	CASSQDTIPARDYGYTF	TGCGCCAGCAGCCAAGATACTATCCCCGCCAGGGACTATGGCTACACCTTC
TRBV9	TRBJ2-3	.	TRBD2	CASSSGLAGVTDTQYF	TGTGCCAGCAGCTCAGGACTAGCGGGGGTCACAGATACGCAGTATTTT
TRBV10-2	TRBJ1-2	once	.	CASSESGGRGSYTF	TGCGCCAGCAGTGAGTCGGGGGGTCGGGGGAGCTACACCTTC
TRBV28	TRBJ1-1	few	.	CASHGGPTEAFF	TGTGCCAGCCACGGGGGGCCCACTGAAGCTTTCTTT
TRBV28	TRBJ2-7	.	.	CASRTGIHEQYF	TGTGCCAGCAGAACAGGGATCCACGAGCAGTACTTC
TRBV5-4	TRBJ1-1	.	TRBD1	CASSAGGNEAFF	TGTGCCAGCAGCGCAGGGGGTAATGAAGCTTTCTTT
TRBV7-3	TRBJ1-3	.	.	CASSTHSGNTIYF	TGTGCCAGCAGCACCCACAGTGGAAACACCATATATTTT
TRBV27	TRBJ1-2	.	TRBD1	CASSPGQGKAYGYTF	TGTGCCAGCAGTCCCGGACAGGGGAAAGCGTATGGCTACACCTTC
TRBV19	TRBJ1-2	.	TRBD1	CASSRPLGQNNYGYTF	TGTGCCAGTAGTAGGCCATTGGGACAGAACAACTATGGCTACACCTTC
TRBV4-3	TRBJ1-6	.	.	CASSHGQGNSPLHF	TGCGCCAGCAGCCACGGCCAGGGTAATTCACCCCTCCACTTT
TRBV4-3	TRBJ2-7	.	.	CASSQATGSYEQYF	TGCGCCAGCAGCCAAGCGACAGGTTCCTACGAGCAGTACTTC